This passage covers 32 T cell receptor beta chains from one sample sequenced in a study of T cells after yellow fever vaccination (dated by TCRdb to the late 2010s). The treatment or condition label here, explained by the study, means: live attenuated yellow fever vaccine strain. Libraries were made using 5' RACE. Instrument used: Illumina NovaSeq 6000. TCRdb reprocessing: public reads trimmed at Q25 with fastp, clones called with MiXCR, in-frame beta chains kept. Each CDR3 protein gets just one entry, which takes the most common genes and DNA from the rows behind it. This sample comprises some 260,000 distinct CDR3 sequences, roughly 5.2% of them detected only once. Of the sample, roughly 3% is held by the ten largest clones. Sequenced material: CD4+ T cells sorted from PBMCs, taken on the day of the yellow fever booster vaccination. The receptors stem from a man aged 18 to 29 who received the YFV17D yellow fever vaccine.

This clonotype was picked up a small number of times. J is TRBJ2-7 and V is TRBV6-6; maybe TRBD1 (5 bases). Trimming removed 6 bases from V and 2 bases from J, with 11 bases in between. The CDR3 totals 13 residues. Germline assignment: CDR1 MNHNY and CDR2 SVGAGI (reference sequence). CDR3 sequence: CASRGHETYEQYV. CDR3 DNA sequence: TGTGCCAGCAGAGGACACGAAACCTACGAGCAGTACGTC.

This clonotype has only a few counts. J is TRBJ1-5 and V is TRBV5-4; D uncertain. Trimming removed 0 bases at V and 11 bases at J, with 12 bases between. The germline V gene has CDR1 SGHNT and CDR2 YYREEE (reference sequence). The CDR3 is made up of 13 amino acids. The CDR3 protein is CASSLDVPRAQHF. CDR3 in DNA: TGTGCCAGCAGCTTGGACGTCCCCCGGGCCCAGCATTTT.

The CDR3 sequence: CASSVLAGGPHNEQFF. In DNA, the CDR3 is TGTGCCAGCAGCGTACTAGCGGGGGGGCCCCACAATGAGCAGTTCTTC. The chain is built from TRBV9 and TRBJ2-1, with TRBD2 matching over 12 bases. The CDR3 totals 16 residues. V shed 1 base and J 5 bases; nucleotides not matched to a gene: 4. Germline V gives CDR1 SGDLS, CDR2 YYNGEE.

This clonotype was picked up many times. The chain links TRBV7-2 to TRBJ1-2, with 7 bases identical to TRBD1. The germline V gene has CDR1 SGHTA and CDR2 FQGNSA. J gave up 0 bases and V 3 bases, and 7 bases lay outside the gene matches. The CDR3 runs 16 residues. The CDR3 sequence is CASSLGTALANYGYTF. The DNA of the CDR3 is TGTGCCAGCAGCTTGGGGACAGCTCTAGCTAACTATGGCTACACCTTC. Using reference TRBV7-2 and TRBJ1-2 for the parts outside the CDR3, the full variable domain is GAGVSQSPSNKVTEKGKDVELRCDPISGHTALYWYRQSLGQGLEFLIYFQGNSAPDKSGLPSDRFSAERTGGSVSTLTIQRTQQEDSAVYLCASSLGTALANYGYTFGSGTRLTVV.

The gene calls are TRBV7-6 and TRBJ1-1; unclear D gene. Deletions cut 5 bases from V and 4 bases from J, with 5 bases between. The CDR3 has 11 residues. Germline CDR1 is SGHVS and CDR2 is FNYEAQ. CDR3 DNA sequence: TGTGCCAGCAGCCACGGCACTGAAGCTTTCTTT. This gives the protein CASSHGTEAFF.

The chain employs TRBV20-1 and TRBJ1-5, with TRBD1 matching over 7 bases. The CDR3 is 14 residues long. Trimming cost V 5 bases and J 11 bases; bases outside gene matches: 15. Germline V gene lookup returns CDR1 DFQATT and CDR2 SNEGSKA (reference sequence). In nucleotides, the CDR3 is TGCAGTGCTCCCCAGGGGGGATACCTGAGTGCCCAGCATTTT. Protein sequence: CSAPQGGYLSAQHF.

CDR3 nucleotide sequence: TGTGCCAGCAGCCAAGGGGACCTTAGGAGAGAGACCCAGTACTTC. Its protein product is CASSQGDLRRETQYF. V and J are TRBV4-2 and TRBJ2-5; either TRBD1 or TRBD2 may fit D (5 bases each). The CDR3 extends over 15 amino acids. Germline CDR1 reads LGHNA; CDR2 reads YNFKEQ. V lost 1 base to trimming and J lost 4 bases, with 13 bases between them.

V and J are TRBV4-1 and TRBJ2-6; D not certain. V was clipped by 1 base and J by 1 base, with 11 bases between them. Germline V gives CDR1 MGHRA, CDR2 YSYEKL. The CDR3 is 17 residues long. The CDR3, as DNA: TGCGCCAGCAGCCAAGGAGTTGTGGGGTCTGGGGCCAACGTCCTGACTTTC. It codes for CASSQGVVGSGANVLTF.

The genes are TRBV6-2 or TRBV6-3 and TRBJ1-5, with a possible D match to TRBD1 (6 bases). CDR1 and CDR2 (germline): MNHEY, SVGEGT. The CDR3 is made up of 14 amino acids. V shed 5 bases and J shed 4 bases, with 12 bases lying between them. The CDR3 nucleotides read TGTGCCAGCAGTCAAAGGACAGCTAATCAGCCCCAGCATTTT. This codes for CASSQRTANQPQHF.

This clonotype has ten or more counts. The rearrangement joins TRBV7-2 to TRBJ2-4, with 11 bases fitting TRBD2. The V gene end was trimmed by 3 bases and the J gene end by 5 bases; junction bases not matched to a gene: 3. The V gene's germline CDR1 is SGHTA and CDR2 FQGNSA. CDR3 size: 15 residues. CDR3 amino acids: CASSFSGGAQNIQYF. CDR3 nucleotides: TGTGCCAGCAGCTTTAGCGGGGGGGCCCAAAACATTCAGTACTTC. Based on the CDR3 plus reference TRBV7-2 and TRBJ2-4, the full variable domain is GAGVSQSPSNKVTEKGKDVELRCDPISGHTALYWYRQSLGQGLEFLIYFQGNSAPDKSGLPSDRFSAERTGGSVSTLTIQRTQQEDSAVYLCASSFSGGAQNIQYFGAGTRLSVL.

The chain couples TRBV6-1 to TRBJ1-5; D is uncertain. Germline V gives CDR1 MNHNS, CDR2 SASEGT. V was pared by 4 bases and J by 7 bases, with 20 bases between. The CDR3 extends over 16 amino acids. The CDR3 DNA follows: TGTGCCAGCAGTGCGACGGCTGTCGGGATTGTGCAGCCCCAGCATTTT. This encodes CASSATAVGIVQPQHF.

This clonotype was found many times. The chain combines TRBV12-3 or TRBV12-4 with TRBJ2-5; 9 nucleotides match TRBD1. The V segment lost 6 bases and the J segment 3 bases; nucleotides outside the gene matches: 8. The CDR3 is 15 residues long. The CDR3 loop is CASSPRQGVEETQYF. As DNA, the CDR3 is TGTGCCAGCAGCCCCCGACAGGGGGTGGAAGAGACCCAGTACTTC.

This clonotype was recorded a few times. The chain combines TRBV21-1 with TRBJ1-5; the table names TRBD1, a call not compared with the DNA. TRBV21-1 is an annotated pseudogene. This CDR3 has 15 residues. DNA of the CDR3: TGTGCCAGCAATTTAACCAGGGGATCCAATCAGCCCCAGCATTTT. It yields the protein CASNLTRGSNQPQHF.

This clonotype was detected only a few times. V usage is TRBV3-1 and J usage is TRBJ1-2; unclear D gene. The CDR3 extends over 15 amino acids. The germline V gene encodes CDR1 LGHDT and CDR2 YNNKEL (reference sequence). Between the trimmed V and J ends, which lost 0 bases and 2 bases, there was a span of 10 bases. The CDR3 DNA reads TGTGCCAGCAGCCAAGATTTGGCCAGAAACTATGGCTACACCTTC. The encoded protein is CASSQDLARNYGYTF.

In this sample, this clonotype turned up many times. The chain links TRBV2 to TRBJ2-3; D is uncertain. Per germline, CDR1 SNHLY and CDR2 FYNNEI. This CDR3 contains 12 residues. Trimming pared 4 bases from V and 4 bases from J, leaving 6 bases between. CDR3 residues: CASSVGPDTQYF. The CDR3, as DNA: TGTGCCAGCAGTGTAGGGCCAGATACGCAGTATTTT.

The chain carries TRBV20-1 and TRBJ1-4; D remains ambiguous. CDR1 and CDR2 from the germline V gene are DFQATT and SNEGSKA (reference sequence). V lost 7 bases to trimming and J lost 5 bases, with 17 bases between them. This CDR3 spans 14 amino acids. The CDR3 DNA sequence: TGCAGTGTCAAGAATCTAGTGGGGAATGAAAAACTGTTTTTT. Translation gives CSVKNLVGNEKLFF.

This chain links TRBV20-1 with TRBJ2-3, with a tentative D call TRBD2 (7 bases). The V gene's germline CDR1 is DFQATT and CDR2 SNEGSKA (reference sequence). The CDR3 has 14 amino acids. V shed 4 bases and J shed 6 bases, with 17 bases lying between them. CDR3 coding DNA: TGCAGTGCTATGGGGGCGGGAGTGGGCGATACGCAGTATTTT. Protein sequence: CSAMGAGVGDTQYF.

This clonotype was observed at least ten times. The chain combines TRBV5-6 with TRBJ2-5; D is perhaps TRBD1 (5 bases). The CDR3 spans 16 residues. Germline V CDR1 and CDR2: SGHDT, YYEEEE. V was clipped by 2 bases and J by 1 base, with 15 bases between them. CDR3: CASSFRGRQGQETQYF. The CDR3 nucleotides read TGTGCCAGCAGCTTCCGTGGGCGCCAGGGCCAAGAGACCCAGTACTTC.

This clonotype has ten or more counts. The V gene is TRBV11-1, the J gene TRBJ2-5; D is perhaps TRBD2 (6 bases). Per germline, CDR1 SGHAT and CDR2 FQDESV (reference sequence). CDR3 length equals 14 residues. V gave up 6 bases and J gave up 2 bases, with 13 bases separating them. CDR3 sequence (DNA): TGTGCCAGCAGGGATAGACTAGTACAAGAGACCCAGTACTTC. It translates to CASRDRLVQETQYF.

This clonotype was seen a few times. The V call is TRBV3-1, the J call TRBJ2-1; 11 bases map to TRBD2. Unmatched junction bases numbered 1, after V lost 1 base and J lost 8 bases. The germline V gene has CDR1 LGHDT and CDR2 YNNKEL (reference sequence). There are 14 residues in the CDR3. CDR3 residues: CASSQGLAGHEQFF. Written as DNA, the CDR3 is TGTGCCAGCAGCCAAGGACTAGCGGGGCATGAGCAGTTCTTC.

This clonotype has just a few counts. This chain links TRBV12-3 or TRBV12-4 with TRBJ1-1; the D gene is possibly TRBD1 (5 bases). Trimming pared 7 bases from V and 3 bases from J, leaving 12 bases between. The CDR3 consists of 13 residues. DNA of the CDR3: TGTGCCAGCACCCTAATGGGGGACACTGAAGCTTTCTTT. It translates to CASTLMGDTEAFF.

This clonotype turned up a few times. The chain joins TRBV7-6 to TRBJ2-1; the D gene is possibly TRBD2 (7 bases). Per germline, CDR1 SGHVS and CDR2 FNYEAQ. The V end lost 5 bases, the J end lost 2 bases, and 10 bases lay between the germline ends. The CDR3 length is 14 residues. CDR3 sequence reads: CASSRGGAYNEQFF. CDR3 nucleotide sequence: TGTGCCAGCAGCAGGGGGGGGGCCTACAATGAGCAGTTCTTC.

This clonotype was detected only a few times. V gene TRBV25-1 combines with J gene TRBJ1-2; D uncertain. CDR3 length: 13 amino acids. V was clipped by 4 bases and J by 2 bases, with 8 bases between them. CDR1 and CDR2 from the germline V gene are MGHDK and SYGVNS. The CDR3 loop is CASSGGRNYGYTF. DNA for the CDR3: TGTGCCAGCAGTGGCGGACGGAACTATGGCTACACCTTC.

This clonotype came up a few times. The V call is TRBV6-6, the J call TRBJ2-7; D may be TRBD1 or TRBD2 (6 bases each). V lost 6 bases to trimming and J lost 7 bases, with 19 bases between them. Germline CDR1 and CDR2: MNHNY and SVGAGI (reference sequence). The CDR3 has 14 residues. CDR3 bases: TGTGCCAGCAGCTCCTATGGGGGGCAAAGGGAGCAGTACGTC. It translates to CASSSYGGQREQYV.

The chain couples TRBV7-9 to TRBJ1-1, with TRBD1 identical over 7 bases. The CDR3 is made up of 15 amino acids. Germline V lookup: CDR1 SEHNR, CDR2 FQNEAQ (reference sequence). J was trimmed by 0 bases and V by 4 bases; bases with no gene match: 5. The CDR3 reads CASSSWTGMNTEAFF. CDR3 in DNA: TGTGCCAGCAGCTCCTGGACAGGAATGAACACTGAAGCTTTCTTT.

Many counts were recorded for this clonotype. The chain is built from TRBV3-1 and TRBJ1-3; D might be TRBD1 (5 bases). The V gene's germline CDR1 is LGHDT and CDR2 YNNKEL (reference sequence). V was cut by 5 bases and J by 0 bases, with 14 bases left in between. CDR3 length: 16 residues. The CDR3, as DNA: TGTGCCAGCAGCTTTACAGGACAACTCTCTGGAAACACCATATATTTT. It codes for CASSFTGQLSGNTIYF.

This sequence joins TRBV6-2 or TRBV6-3 and TRBJ1-2; no clear D gene. The CDR3 extends over 13 amino acids. Trimming removed 2 bases from V and 0 bases from J, with 4 bases in between. The germline CDR1 and CDR2 sequences are MNHEY and SVGEGT. The CDR3 spells CASSYAANYGYTF. As DNA, the CDR3 is TGTGCCAGCAGTTACGCAGCTAACTATGGCTACACCTTC.

J is TRBJ1-2 and V is TRBV6-6; possibly TRBD1 for D (6 bases). CDR1 and CDR2 (germline): MNHNY, SVGAGI (reference sequence). V lost 8 bases to trimming and J lost 3 bases, with 22 bases between them. CDR3 size: 16 residues. CDR3 sequence: CASYLGARAMYYGYTF. DNA for the CDR3: TGTGCCAGCTACCTGGGGGCCAGGGCGATGTACTATGGCTACACCTTC.

There are many counts of this clonotype. J is TRBJ1-5 and V is TRBV19; D is undetermined. V was cut by 1 base and J by 4 bases, with 5 bases left in between. This CDR3 is built from 13 residues. The germline gives CDR1 LNHDA, CDR2 SQIVND (reference sequence). The CDR3 region is CASSIGRNQPQHF. In DNA, the CDR3 is TGTGCCAGTAGTATAGGTAGGAATCAGCCCCAGCATTTT.

V usage is TRBV20-1 and J usage is TRBJ2-2, with TRBD1 matching 7 bases. CDR1 is DFQATT, CDR2 SNEGSKA, per germline (reference sequence). V was clipped by 6 bases and J by 3 bases; unmatched bases: 13. This CDR3 comprises 16 residues. The CDR3 nucleotides are TGCAGTGCGAAGAGCCGGGACAGTTGGGACACCGGGGAGCTGTTTTTT. Its protein is CSAKSRDSWDTGELFF.

V is TRBV28 and J is TRBJ2-1; 14 bases fit TRBD2. The J segment lost 6 bases and the V segment lost 6 bases, leaving 4 bases of the junction unmatched. Germline V lookup: CDR1 MDHEN, CDR2 SYDVKM. CDR3 length: 15 residues. The CDR3 here is CASRRLAGGRNEQFF. For the CDR3, the DNA is TGTGCCAGCAGACGACTAGCGGGGGGGCGCAATGAGCAGTTCTTC.

This clonotype has a count of ten or more. The chain recombines TRBV7-2 with TRBJ2-5; D not resolved. This CDR3 is 15 amino acids long. Germline lookup yields CDR1 SGHTA and CDR2 FQGNSA. The ends were cut back, 2 bases at V and 5 bases at J, with 15 bases in the middle. The CDR3 is CASSLMGSGPETQYF. The CDR3, as DNA: TGTGCCAGCAGCTTAATGGGTTCTGGGCCCGAGACCCAGTACTTC. The full variable domain, its missing parts supplied by reference TRBV7-2 and TRBJ2-5, is GAGVSQSPSNKVTEKGKDVELRCDPISGHTALYWYRQSLGQGLEFLIYFQGNSAPDKSGLPSDRFSAERTGGSVSTLTIQRTQQEDSAVYLCASSLMGSGPETQYFGPGTRLLVL.